This T cell receptor beta chain was identified during a study of cytomegalovirus exposure and HLA in healthy donors. General study findings and limits: Analysis was carried out at a later point, and it linked a missense DCLRE1C variant to TCR beta V- and J-gene trimming. Over 150 TCR beta chains were listed as cytomegalovirus-associated. A few CMV-associated chains were confirmed in vitro to be specific for CMV antigens.

Primers: 60 Vbeta forward and 13 Jbeta reverse. Repertoires were generated with immunoSEQ multiplex PCR, while TCRdb's copy carries only in-frame clones and drops some. The sample holds some 150,000 clones; 72% are singletons and the top ten take approximately 4%. The CDR3 covers 13 residues. The V end lost 0 bases, the J end lost 2 bases, and 5 bases lay between the germline ends. Germline assignment: CDR1 SGHNT and CDR2 YYREEE (reference sequence). Details on this clone: Its antigen is not identified.

V is TRBV5-4 and J is TRBJ1-2; the D is unclear. The specimen sequenced was PBMCs. The sequence was collected from a man aged 50-60 years in good health and CMV-seropositive. CDR3 sequence (DNA): TGTGCCAGCAGCTTGGGAACAAACTATGGCTACACCTTC. It translates to CASSLGTNYGYTF. The full variable domain, its missing parts supplied by reference TRBV5-4 and TRBJ1-2, is ETGVTQSPTHLIKTRGQQVTLRCSSQSGHNTVSWYQQALGQGPQFIFQYYREEENGRGNFPPRFSGLQFPNYSSELNVNALELDDSALYLCASSLGTNYGYTFGSGTRLTVV.